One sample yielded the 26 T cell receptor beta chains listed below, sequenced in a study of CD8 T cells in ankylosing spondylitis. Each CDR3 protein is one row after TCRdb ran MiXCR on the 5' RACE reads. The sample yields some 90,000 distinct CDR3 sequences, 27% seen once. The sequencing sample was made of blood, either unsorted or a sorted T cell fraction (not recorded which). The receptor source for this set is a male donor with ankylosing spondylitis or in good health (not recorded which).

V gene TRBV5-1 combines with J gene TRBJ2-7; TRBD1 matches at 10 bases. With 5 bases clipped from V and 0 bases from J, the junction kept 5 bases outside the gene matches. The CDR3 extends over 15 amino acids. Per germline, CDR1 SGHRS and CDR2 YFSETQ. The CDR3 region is CASRTGQGDSYEQYF. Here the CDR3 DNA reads TGCGCCAGCAGAACCGGACAGGGGGACTCCTACGAGCAGTACTTC.

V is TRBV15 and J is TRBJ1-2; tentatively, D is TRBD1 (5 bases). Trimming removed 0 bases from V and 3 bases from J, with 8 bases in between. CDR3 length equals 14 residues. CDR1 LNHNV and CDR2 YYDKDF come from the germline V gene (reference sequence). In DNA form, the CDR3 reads TGTGCCACCAGCAGAGATGTGGGGGACTATGGCTACACCTTC. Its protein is CATSRDVGDYGYTF.

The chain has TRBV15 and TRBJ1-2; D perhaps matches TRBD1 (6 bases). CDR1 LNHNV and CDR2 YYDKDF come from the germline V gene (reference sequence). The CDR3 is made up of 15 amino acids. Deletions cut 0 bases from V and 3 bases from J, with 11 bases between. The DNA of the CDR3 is TGTGCCACCAGCAGAGACGCAAAGGGGGACTATGGCTACACCTTC. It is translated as CATSRDAKGDYGYTF.

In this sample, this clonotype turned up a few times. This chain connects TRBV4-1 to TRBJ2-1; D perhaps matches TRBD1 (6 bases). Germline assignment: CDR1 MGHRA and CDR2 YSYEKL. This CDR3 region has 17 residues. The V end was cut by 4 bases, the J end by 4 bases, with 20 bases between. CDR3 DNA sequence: TGCGCCAGCAGCCGGGTATGGACAGTTGGCCTTTACAATGAGCAGTTCTTC. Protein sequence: CASSRVWTVGLYNEQFF.

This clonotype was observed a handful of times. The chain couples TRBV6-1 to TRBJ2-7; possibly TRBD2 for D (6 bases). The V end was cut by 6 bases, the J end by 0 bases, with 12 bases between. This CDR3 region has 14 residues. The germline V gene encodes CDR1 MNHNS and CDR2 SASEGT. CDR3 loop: CASSTGESSYEQYV. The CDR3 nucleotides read TGTGCCAGCAGCACGGGGGAGAGCTCCTACGAGCAGTACGTC.

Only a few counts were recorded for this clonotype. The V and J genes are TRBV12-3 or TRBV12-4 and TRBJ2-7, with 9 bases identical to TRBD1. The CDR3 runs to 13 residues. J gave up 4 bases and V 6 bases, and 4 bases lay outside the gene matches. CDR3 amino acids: CASSLTGGYEQYV. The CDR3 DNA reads TGTGCCAGCAGCCTGACAGGGGGGTACGAGCAGTACGTC.

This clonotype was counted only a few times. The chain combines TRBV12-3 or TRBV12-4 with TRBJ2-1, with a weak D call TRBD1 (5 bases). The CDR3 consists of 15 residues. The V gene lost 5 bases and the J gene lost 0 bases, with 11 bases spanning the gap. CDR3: CASSSTGNSYNEQFF. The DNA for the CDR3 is TGTGCCAGCAGTAGTACAGGAAACTCCTACAATGAGCAGTTCTTC.

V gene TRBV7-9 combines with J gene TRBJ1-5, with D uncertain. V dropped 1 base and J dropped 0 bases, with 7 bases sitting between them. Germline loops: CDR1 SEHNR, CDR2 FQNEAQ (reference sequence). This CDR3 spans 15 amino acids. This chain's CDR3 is CASSLEGYSNQPQHF. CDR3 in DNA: TGTGCCAGCAGCTTAGAAGGATATAGCAATCAGCCCCAGCATTTT.

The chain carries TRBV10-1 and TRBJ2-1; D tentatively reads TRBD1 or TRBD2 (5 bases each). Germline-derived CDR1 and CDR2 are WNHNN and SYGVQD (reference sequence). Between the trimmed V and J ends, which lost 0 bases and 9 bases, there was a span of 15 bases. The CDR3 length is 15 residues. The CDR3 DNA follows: TGCGCCAGCAGTGAGTCGGGGCGGGCCGACGGTGAGCAGTTCTTC. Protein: CASSESGRADGEQFF.

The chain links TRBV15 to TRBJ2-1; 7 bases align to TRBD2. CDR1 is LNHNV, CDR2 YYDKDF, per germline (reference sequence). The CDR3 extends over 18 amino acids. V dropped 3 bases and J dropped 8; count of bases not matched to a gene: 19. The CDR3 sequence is CATSRGLTSANRGYEQFF. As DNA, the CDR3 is TGTGCCACCAGCAGGGGACTAACTAGCGCCAACAGAGGGTATGAGCAGTTCTTC.

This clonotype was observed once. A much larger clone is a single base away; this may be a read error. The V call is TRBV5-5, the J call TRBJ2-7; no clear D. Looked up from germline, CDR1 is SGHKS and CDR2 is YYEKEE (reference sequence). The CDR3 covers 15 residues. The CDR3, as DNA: TGTGCCAGCAGCTTGTCCTACTTGTCCTCCTCCGAGCAGTACTTC. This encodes CASSLSYLSSSEQYF.

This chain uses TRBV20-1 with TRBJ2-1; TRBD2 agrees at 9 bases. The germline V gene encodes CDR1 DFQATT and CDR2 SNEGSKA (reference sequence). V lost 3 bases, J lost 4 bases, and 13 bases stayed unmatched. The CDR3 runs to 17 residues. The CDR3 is CSASRPISGSEYNEQFF. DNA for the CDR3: TGCAGTGCTAGCCGTCCAATTAGCGGGAGCGAGTACAATGAGCAGTTCTTC.

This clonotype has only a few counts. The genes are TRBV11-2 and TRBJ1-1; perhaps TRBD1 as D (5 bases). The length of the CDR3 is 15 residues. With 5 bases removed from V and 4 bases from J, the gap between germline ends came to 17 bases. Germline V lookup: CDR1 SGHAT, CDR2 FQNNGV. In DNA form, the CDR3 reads TGTGCCAGCAGCCCCTACCGGCAGGGACCCACTGAAGCTTTCTTT. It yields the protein CASSPYRQGPTEAFF.

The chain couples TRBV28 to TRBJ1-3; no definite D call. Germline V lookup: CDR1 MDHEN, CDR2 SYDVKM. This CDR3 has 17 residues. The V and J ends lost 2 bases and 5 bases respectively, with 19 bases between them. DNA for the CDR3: TGTGCCAGCAGTTTAGTAAGTGTGTCGGGAAAACGAAACACCATATATTTT. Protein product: CASSLVSVSGKRNTIYF.

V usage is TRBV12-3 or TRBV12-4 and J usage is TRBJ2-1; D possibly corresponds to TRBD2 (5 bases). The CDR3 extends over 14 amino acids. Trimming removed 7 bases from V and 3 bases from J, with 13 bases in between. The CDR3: CASNPGRGYNEQFF. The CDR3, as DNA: TGTGCCAGCAATCCGGGGAGAGGCTACAATGAGCAGTTCTTC.

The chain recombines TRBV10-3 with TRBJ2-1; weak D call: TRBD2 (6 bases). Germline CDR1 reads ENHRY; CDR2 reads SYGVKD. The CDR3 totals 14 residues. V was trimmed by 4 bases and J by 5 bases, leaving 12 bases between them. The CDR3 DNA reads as TGTGCCATCAGTGTCGGGAGTCGGGACAATGAGCAGTTCTTC. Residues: CAISVGSRDNEQFF.

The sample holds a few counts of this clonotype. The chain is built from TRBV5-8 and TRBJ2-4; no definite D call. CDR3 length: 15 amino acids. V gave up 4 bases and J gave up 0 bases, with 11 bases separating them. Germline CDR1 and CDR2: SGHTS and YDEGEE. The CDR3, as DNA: TGTGCCAGCAGCCCTCTTTGGGAAGCCAAAAACATTCAGTACTTC. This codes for CASSPLWEAKNIQYF.

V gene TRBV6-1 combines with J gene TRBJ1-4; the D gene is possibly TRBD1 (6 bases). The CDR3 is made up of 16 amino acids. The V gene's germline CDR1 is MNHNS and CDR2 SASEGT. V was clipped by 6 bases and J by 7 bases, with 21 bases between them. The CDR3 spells CASRRNREVTSEKLFF. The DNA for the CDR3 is TGTGCCAGCAGGAGAAACAGGGAAGTAACAAGTGAAAAACTGTTTTTT.

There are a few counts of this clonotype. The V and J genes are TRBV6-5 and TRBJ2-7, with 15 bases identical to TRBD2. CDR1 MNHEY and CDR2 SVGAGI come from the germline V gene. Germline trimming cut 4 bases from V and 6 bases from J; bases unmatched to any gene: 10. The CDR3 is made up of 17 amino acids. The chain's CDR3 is CASSFGLAGGPVIEQYF. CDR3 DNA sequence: TGTGCCAGCAGTTTTGGACTAGCGGGAGGGCCAGTAATCGAGCAGTACTTC.

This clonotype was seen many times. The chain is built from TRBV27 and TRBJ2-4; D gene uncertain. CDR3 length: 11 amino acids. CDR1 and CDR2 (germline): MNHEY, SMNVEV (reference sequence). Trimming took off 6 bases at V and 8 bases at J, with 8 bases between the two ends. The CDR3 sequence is CASSPGDIQYF. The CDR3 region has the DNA TGTGCCAGCAGCCCGGGCGACATTCAGTACTTC.

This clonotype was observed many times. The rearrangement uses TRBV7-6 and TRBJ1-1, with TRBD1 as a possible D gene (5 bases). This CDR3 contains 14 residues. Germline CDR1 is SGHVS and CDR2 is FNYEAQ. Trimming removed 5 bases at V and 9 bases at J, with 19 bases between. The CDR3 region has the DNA TGTGCCAGCAGCAAAGAGGTTTACTCAGGGAAAGCTTTCTTT. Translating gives CASSKEVYSGKAFF.

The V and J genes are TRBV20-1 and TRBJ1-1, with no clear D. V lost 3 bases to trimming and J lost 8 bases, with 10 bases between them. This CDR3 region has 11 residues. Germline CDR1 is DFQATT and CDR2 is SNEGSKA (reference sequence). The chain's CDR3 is CSARREPEAFF. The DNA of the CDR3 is TGCAGTGCTAGGAGGGAACCCGAAGCTTTCTTT.

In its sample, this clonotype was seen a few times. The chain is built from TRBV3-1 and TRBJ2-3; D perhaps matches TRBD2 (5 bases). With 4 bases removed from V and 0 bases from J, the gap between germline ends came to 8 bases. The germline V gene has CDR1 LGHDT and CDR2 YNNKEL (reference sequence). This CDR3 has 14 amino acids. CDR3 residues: CASSRTPSTDTQYF. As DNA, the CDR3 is TGTGCCAGCAGCCGGACTCCTAGCACAGATACGCAGTATTTT.

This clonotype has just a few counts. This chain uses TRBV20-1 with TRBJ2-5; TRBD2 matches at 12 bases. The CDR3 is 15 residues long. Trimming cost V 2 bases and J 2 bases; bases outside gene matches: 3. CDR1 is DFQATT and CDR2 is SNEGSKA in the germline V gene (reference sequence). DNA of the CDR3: TGCAGTGCTAGACCGACTAGCGGGAGACAAGAGACCCAGTACTTC. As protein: CSARPTSGRQETQYF.

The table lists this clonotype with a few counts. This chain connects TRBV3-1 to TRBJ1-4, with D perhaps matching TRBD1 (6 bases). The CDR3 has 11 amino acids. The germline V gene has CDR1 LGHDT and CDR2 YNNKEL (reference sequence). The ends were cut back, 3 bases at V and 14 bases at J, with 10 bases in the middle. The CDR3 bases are TGTGCCAGCAGCCAGGGGAGGGGGCTGTTTTTT. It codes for CASSQGRGLFF.

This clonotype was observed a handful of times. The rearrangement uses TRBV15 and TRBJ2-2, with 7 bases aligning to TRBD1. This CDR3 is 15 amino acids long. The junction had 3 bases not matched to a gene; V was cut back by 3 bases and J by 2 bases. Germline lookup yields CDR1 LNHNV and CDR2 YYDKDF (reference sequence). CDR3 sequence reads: CATSSGTANTGELFF. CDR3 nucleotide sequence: TGTGCCACCAGCAGCGGGACAGCCAACACCGGGGAGCTGTTTTTT.